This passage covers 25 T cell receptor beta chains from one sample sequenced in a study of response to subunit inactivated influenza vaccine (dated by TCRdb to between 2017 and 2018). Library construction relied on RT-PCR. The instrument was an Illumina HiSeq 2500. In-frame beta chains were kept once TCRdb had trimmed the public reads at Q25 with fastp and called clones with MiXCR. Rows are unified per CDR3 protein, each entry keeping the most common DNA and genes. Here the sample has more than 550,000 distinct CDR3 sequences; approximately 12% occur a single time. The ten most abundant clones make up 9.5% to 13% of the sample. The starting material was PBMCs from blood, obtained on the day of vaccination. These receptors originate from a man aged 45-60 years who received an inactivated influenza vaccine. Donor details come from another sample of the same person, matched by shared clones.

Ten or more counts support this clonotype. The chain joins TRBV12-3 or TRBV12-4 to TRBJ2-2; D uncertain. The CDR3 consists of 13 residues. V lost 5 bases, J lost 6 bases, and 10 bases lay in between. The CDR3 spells CASSLRPAGELFF. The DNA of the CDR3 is TGTGCCAGCAGTCTACGACCGGCCGGGGAGCTGTTTTTT.

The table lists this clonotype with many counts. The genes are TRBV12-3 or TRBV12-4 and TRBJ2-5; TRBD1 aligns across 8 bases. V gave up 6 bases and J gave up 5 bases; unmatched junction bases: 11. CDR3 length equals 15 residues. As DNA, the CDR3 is TGTGCCAGCAGGCGACAGGGGCTCCGAGAGGAGACCCAGTACTTC. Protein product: CASRRQGLREETQYF.

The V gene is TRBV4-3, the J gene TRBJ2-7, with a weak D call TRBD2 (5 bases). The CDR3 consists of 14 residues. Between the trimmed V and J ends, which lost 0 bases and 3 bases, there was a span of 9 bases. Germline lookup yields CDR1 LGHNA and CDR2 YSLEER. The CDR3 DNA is TGCGCCAGCAGCCAAGATGAAGGAGGCTACGAGCAGTACTTC. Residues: CASSQDEGGYEQYF.

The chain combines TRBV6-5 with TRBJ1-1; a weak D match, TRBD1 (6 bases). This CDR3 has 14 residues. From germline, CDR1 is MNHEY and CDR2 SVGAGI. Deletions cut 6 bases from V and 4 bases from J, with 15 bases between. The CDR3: CASRTRGAGTEAFF. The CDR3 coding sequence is TGTGCCAGCAGGACTCGGGGGGCTGGCACTGAAGCTTTCTTT.

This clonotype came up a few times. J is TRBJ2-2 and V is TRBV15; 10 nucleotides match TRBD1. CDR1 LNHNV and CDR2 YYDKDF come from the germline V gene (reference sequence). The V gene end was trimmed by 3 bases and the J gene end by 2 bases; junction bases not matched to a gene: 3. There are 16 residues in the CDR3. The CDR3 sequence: CATSSGQGVNTGELFF. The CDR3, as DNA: TGTGCCACCAGCAGTGGACAGGGGGTAAACACCGGGGAGCTGTTTTTT.

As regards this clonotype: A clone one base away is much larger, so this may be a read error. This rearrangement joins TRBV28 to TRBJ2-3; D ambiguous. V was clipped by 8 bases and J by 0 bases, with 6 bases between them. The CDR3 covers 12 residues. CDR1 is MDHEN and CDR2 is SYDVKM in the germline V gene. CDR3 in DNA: TGTGCCAGCGAGTCTAGCACAGATACGCAGTATTTT. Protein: CASESSTDTQYF.

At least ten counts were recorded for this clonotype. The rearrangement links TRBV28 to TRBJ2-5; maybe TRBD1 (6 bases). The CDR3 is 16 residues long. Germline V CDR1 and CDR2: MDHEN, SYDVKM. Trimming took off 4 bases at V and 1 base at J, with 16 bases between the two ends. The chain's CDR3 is CASSSFIGQTQETQYF. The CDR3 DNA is TGTGCCAGCAGTTCGTTCATAGGACAGACCCAAGAGACCCAGTACTTC. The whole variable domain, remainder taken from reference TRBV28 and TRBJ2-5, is DVKVTQSSRYLVKRTGEKVFLECVQDMDHENMFWYRQDPGLGLRLIYFSYDVKMKEKGDIPEGYSVSREKKERFSLILESASTNQTSMYLCASSSFIGQTQETQYFGPGTRLLVL.

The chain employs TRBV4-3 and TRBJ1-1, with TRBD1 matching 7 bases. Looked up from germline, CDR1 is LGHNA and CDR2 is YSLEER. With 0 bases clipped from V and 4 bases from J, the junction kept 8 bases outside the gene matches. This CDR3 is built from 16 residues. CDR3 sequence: CASSQEATGRFTEAFF. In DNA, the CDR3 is TGCGCCAGCAGCCAAGAAGCGACAGGGCGGTTCACTGAAGCTTTCTTT.

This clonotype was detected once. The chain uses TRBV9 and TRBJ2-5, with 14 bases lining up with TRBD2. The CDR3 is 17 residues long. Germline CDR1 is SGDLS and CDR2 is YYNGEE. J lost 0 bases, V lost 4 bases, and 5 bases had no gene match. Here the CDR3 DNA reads TGTGCCAGCAGCCCGGGACTAGCGGGGGCGTACCAAGAGACCCAGTACTTC. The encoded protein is CASSPGLAGAYQETQYF.

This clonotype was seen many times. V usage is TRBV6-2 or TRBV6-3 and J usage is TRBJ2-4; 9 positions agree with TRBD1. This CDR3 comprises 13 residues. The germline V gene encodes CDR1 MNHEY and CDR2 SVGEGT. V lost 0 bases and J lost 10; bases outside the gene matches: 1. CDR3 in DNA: TGTGCCAGCAGTTACTCGGGACAGGGTATTCAGTACTTC. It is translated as CASSYSGQGIQYF.

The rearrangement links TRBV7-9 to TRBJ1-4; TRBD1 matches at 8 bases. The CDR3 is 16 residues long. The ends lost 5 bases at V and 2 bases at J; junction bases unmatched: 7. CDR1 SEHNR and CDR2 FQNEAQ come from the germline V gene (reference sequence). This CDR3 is CASSVGQGSTNEKLFF. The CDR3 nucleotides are TGTGCCAGCAGCGTCGGACAGGGATCGACTAATGAAAAACTGTTTTTT.

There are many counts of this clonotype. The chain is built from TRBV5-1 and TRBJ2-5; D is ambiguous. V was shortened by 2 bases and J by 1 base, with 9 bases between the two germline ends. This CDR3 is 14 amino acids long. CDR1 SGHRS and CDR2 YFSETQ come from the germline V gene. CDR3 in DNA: TGCGCCAGCAGCTTCTTCCCTACCCAAGAGACCCAGTACTTC. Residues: CASSFFPTQETQYF.

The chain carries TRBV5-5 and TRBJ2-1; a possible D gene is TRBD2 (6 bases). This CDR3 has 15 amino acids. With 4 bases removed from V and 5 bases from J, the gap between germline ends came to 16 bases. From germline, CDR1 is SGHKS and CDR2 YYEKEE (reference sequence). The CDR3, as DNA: TGTGCCAGCAGCCCGTTCGGGGGAACCAACAATGAGCAGTTCTTC. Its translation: CASSPFGGTNNEQFF.

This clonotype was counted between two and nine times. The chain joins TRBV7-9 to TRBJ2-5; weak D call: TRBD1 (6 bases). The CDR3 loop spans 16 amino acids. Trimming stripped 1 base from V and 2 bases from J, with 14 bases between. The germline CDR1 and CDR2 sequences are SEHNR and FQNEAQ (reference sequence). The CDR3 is CASSLDHGQTQETQYF. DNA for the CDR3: TGTGCCAGCAGCTTAGACCACGGACAGACGCAAGAGACCCAGTACTTC.

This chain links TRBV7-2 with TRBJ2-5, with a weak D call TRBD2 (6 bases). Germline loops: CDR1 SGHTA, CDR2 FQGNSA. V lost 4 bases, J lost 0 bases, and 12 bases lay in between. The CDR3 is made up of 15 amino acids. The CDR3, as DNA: TGTGCCAGCAGCTCGGCGGGATACTACCAAGAGACCCAGTACTTC. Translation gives CASSSAGYYQETQYF.

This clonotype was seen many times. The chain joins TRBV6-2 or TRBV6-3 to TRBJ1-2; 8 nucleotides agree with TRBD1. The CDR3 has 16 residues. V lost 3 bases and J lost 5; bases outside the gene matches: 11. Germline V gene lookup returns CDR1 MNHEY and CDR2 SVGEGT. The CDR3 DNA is TGTGCCAGCAGTTATCTCTCCCGGGACAGGCAATATGGCTACACCTTC. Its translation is CASSYLSRDRQYGYTF.

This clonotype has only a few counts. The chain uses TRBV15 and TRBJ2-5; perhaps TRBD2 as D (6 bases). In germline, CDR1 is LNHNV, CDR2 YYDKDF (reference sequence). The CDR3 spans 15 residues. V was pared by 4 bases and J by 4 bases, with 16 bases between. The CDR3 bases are TGTGCCACCAGCACCTCTGGAGGGACGGGAGAGACCCAGTACTTC. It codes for CATSTSGGTGETQYF.

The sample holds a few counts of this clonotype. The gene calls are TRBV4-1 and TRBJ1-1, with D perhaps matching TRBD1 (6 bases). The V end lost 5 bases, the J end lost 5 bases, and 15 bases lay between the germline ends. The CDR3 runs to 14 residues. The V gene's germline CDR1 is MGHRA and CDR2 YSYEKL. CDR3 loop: CASSGRTDGTEAFF. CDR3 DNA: TGCGCCAGCAGCGGTCGGACAGATGGTACTGAAGCTTTCTTT.

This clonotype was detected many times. The CDR3 loop is CASSYRGNTEAFF. In nucleotides, the CDR3 is TGTGCCAGCAGCTACAGGGGGAACACTGAAGCTTTCTTT. This chain links TRBV12-3 or TRBV12-4 with TRBJ1-1; TRBD1 matches at 7 bases. With 6 bases clipped from V and 1 base from J, the junction kept 2 bases outside the gene matches. The CDR3 extends over 13 amino acids.

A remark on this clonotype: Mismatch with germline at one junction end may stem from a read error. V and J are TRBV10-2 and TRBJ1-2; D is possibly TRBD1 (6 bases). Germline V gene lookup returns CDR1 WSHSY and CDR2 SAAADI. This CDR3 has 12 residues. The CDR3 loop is CASRSGDYGYTF. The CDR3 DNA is TGCGCCAGCAGATCAGGGGACTACGGCTACACCTTC.

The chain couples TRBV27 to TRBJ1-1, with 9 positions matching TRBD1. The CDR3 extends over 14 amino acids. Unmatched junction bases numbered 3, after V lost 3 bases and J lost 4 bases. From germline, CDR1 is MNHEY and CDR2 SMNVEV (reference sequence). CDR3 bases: TGTGCCAGCAGTTTCAACAGGGGGCTCACTGAAGCTTTCTTT. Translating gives CASSFNRGLTEAFF.

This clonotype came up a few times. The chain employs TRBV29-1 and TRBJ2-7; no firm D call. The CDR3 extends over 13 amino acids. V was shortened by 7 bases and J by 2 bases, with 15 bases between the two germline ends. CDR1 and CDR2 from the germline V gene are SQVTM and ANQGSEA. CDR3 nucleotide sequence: TGCAGCGCCCTACGGAGTGAGACCTACGAGCAGTACTTC. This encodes CSALRSETYEQYF.

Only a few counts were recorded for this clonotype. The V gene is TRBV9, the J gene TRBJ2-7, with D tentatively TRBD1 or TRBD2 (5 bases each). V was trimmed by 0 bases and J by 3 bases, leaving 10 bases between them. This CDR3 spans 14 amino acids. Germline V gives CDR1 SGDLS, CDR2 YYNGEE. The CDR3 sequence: CASSVAPGRYEQYF. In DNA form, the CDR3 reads TGTGCCAGCAGCGTAGCTCCGGGGCGCTACGAGCAGTACTTC.

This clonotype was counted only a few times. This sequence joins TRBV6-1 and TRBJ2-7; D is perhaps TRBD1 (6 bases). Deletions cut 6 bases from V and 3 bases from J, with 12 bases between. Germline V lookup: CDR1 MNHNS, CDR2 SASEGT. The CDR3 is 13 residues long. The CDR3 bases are TGTGCCAGCAGACCGGACAGTTACTACGAGCAGTACTTC. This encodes CASRPDSYYEQYF.

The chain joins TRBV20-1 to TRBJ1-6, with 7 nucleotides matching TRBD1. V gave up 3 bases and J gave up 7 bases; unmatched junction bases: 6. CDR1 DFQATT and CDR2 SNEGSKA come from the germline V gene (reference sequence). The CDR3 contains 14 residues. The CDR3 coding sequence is TGCAGTGCTAGTCAGGGGGTAGCCAATTCACCCCTCCACTTT. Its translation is CSASQGVANSPLHF.